This T cell receptor (beta chain) is drawn from a study of post-analysis software for immune sequencing data. Trimming cost V 5 bases and J 3 bases, with 19 bases left between them. Looked up from germline, CDR1 is SGHAT and CDR2 is FQNNGV. This CDR3 comprises 16 residues. On this clonotype itself: Its specificity is not known.

Broader study findings: TRBV5-6, TRBV5-1 and TRBV20-1 belonged to a set of roughly 5 TRBV segments that were more frequent in patients than controls.

Included in the TCR beta cDNA libraries were unique molecular identifiers. MiXCR, applied by TCRdb to the PCR reads, yields one record per CDR3 protein. The sample lists hundreds of thousands of distinct CDR3 sequences, roughly 30% occurring once. This sequence originates from a girl aged 10 to 17 with multiple sclerosis. Sequenced material: blood. The genes are TRBV11-2 and TRBJ1-1; D uncertain. DNA for the CDR3: TGTGCCAGCAGCGGCTCGAGTGTGGTCCTTCACACTGAAGCTTTCTTT. Translation gives CASSGSSVVLHTEAFF. The whole variable domain, filled in from reference TRBV11-2 and TRBJ1-1, reads EAGVAQSPRYKIIEKRQSVAFWCNPISGHATLYWYQQILGQGPKLLIQFQNNGVVDDSQLPKDRFSAERLKGVDSTLKIQPAKLEDSAVYLCASSGSSVVLHTEAFFGQGTRLTVV.